Each of the 14 T cell receptor beta chains below was sequenced from the same sample in a study of blood T cell repertoires in COVID-19. Here immunoSEQ multiplex PCR was the method, and the copy in TCRdb shows in-frame clones only, minus some. The data contain approximately 70,000 clones, 70% to 85% of them singletons. The sequencing input was peripheral blood. The receptors shown here come from a woman between 45 and 60 years old with acute or convalescent COVID-19.

This chain connects TRBV18 to TRBJ2-2; 9 nucleotides agree with TRBD2. The CDR3 spans 14 residues. CDR1 is KGHSH and CDR2 is LQKENI in the germline V gene. Unmatched junction bases numbered 0, after V lost 3 bases and J lost 4 bases. CDR3 sequence reads: CASSPSGGTGELFF. The CDR3 nucleotides read TGTGCCAGCTCACCTAGCGGGGGCACCGGGGAGCTGTTTTTT.

This rearrangement joins TRBV6-2 or TRBV6-3 to TRBJ1-1; TRBD1 might be the D (5 bases). The CDR3 has 15 residues. Germline V gene data show CDR1 as MNHEY and CDR2 as SVGEGT. Trimming took off 4 bases at V and 3 bases at J, with 15 bases between the two ends. This CDR3 reads CASSLRPPGDTEAFF. Written as DNA, the CDR3 is TGTGCCAGCAGTTTAAGACCCCCGGGGGACACTGAAGCTTTCTTT.

This sequence joins TRBV30 and TRBJ2-2, with 12 positions matching TRBD2. Looked up from germline, CDR1 is GTSNPN and CDR2 is SVGIG (reference sequence). This CDR3 comprises 15 residues. V lost 1 base and J lost 8; bases outside the gene matches: 5. The CDR3 region is CAWSGLAGVEGELFF. The DNA for the CDR3 is TGTGCCTGGAGTGGACTAGCGGGAGTCGAAGGGGAGCTGTTTTTT.

This chain uses TRBV21-1 with TRBJ1-5; TRBD1 is the table's D call and was not checked against the DNA. TRBV21-1 is a pseudogene. This CDR3 contains 14 residues. The CDR3 is CASSKFTSNQPQHF. The DNA of the CDR3 is TGTGCCAGCAGCAAGTTCACAAGCAATCAGCCCCAGCATTTT.

The V and J genes are TRBV5-1 and TRBJ2-7; D call uncertain. V lost 0 bases and J lost 6, with 13 bases in between. Per germline, CDR1 SGHRS and CDR2 YFSETQ. This CDR3 has 14 amino acids. CDR3 sequence reads: CASSLGPPAIEQYF. As DNA, the CDR3 is TGCGCCAGCAGCTTGGGTCCTCCTGCGATCGAGCAGTACTTC.

The chain joins TRBV18 to TRBJ2-1, with D perhaps matching TRBD1 (6 bases). Germline CDR1 reads KGHSH; CDR2 reads LQKENI. The CDR3 totals 15 residues. V lost 3 bases, J lost 0 bases, and 9 bases lay in between. The CDR3 DNA is TGTGCCAGCTCACCCCAAGGGGGCTCCTACAATGAGCAGTTCTTC. This encodes CASSPQGGSYNEQFF.

This clone was seen a few times. The chain couples TRBV5-1 to TRBJ1-1, with 11 bases aligning to TRBD1. This CDR3 has 17 amino acids. V was clipped by 1 base and J by 4 bases; unmatched bases: 9. Germline lookup yields CDR1 SGHRS and CDR2 YFSETQ. CDR3 loop: CASSLRAPGTGGTEAFF. CDR3 nucleotide sequence: TGCGCCAGCAGCTTGAGGGCCCCCGGGACAGGGGGCACTGAAGCTTTCTTT.

The chain combines TRBV19 with TRBJ1-1; TRBD1 might be the D (6 bases). This CDR3 region has 13 residues. V dropped 5 bases and J dropped 5 bases, with 12 bases sitting between them. The germline V gene encodes CDR1 LNHDA and CDR2 SQIVND (reference sequence). Here the CDR3 DNA reads TGTGCCAGTAGTGACCATCAGGGGACTGAAGCTTTCTTT. Translating it yields CASSDHQGTEAFF.

This rearrangement joins TRBV6-1 to TRBJ2-7, with 10 positions matching TRBD2. The CDR3 runs to 15 residues. Germline lookup yields CDR1 MNHNS and CDR2 SASEGT. V was pared by 3 bases and J by 2 bases, with 4 bases of the junction left unmatched. The CDR3 loop is CASSELAGAAYEQYF. CDR3 DNA sequence: TGTGCCAGCAGTGAGCTAGCGGGGGCGGCCTACGAGCAGTACTTC.

This clone has just one count. The CDR3 sequence is CASKEVNTEAFF. The CDR3 DNA reads as TGCGCCAGCAAAGAGGTAAACACTGAAGCTTTCTTT. The V gene is TRBV5-1, the J gene TRBJ1-1, with unresolved D. The ends were cut back, 6 bases at V and 2 bases at J, with 8 bases in the middle. Germline CDR1 and CDR2: SGHRS and YFSETQ. The CDR3 spans 12 residues.

V usage is TRBV7-2 and J usage is TRBJ2-3; 11 nucleotides agree with TRBD2. The germline gives CDR1 SGHTA, CDR2 FQGNSA. This CDR3 has 14 residues. Trimming took 0 bases from V and 10 from J; bases not matched to a gene: 3. CDR3 bases: TGTGCCAGCAGCTTAGCGATAGCGGGAGGGCCGCAGTATTTT. As protein: CASSLAIAGGPQYF.

V is TRBV7-2 and J is TRBJ2-7; D might be TRBD1 (5 bases). Germline V gives CDR1 SGHTA, CDR2 FQGNSA. V was shortened by 2 bases and J by 3 bases, with 8 bases between the two germline ends. The CDR3 has 13 amino acids. The CDR3, as DNA: TGTGCCAGCAGCTTAACAGGACGCTACGAGCAGTACTTC. Protein: CASSLTGRYEQYF.

V is TRBV5-1 and J is TRBJ2-7, with TRBD1 matching over 11 bases. Germline V gives CDR1 SGHRS, CDR2 YFSETQ. The CDR3 consists of 14 residues. With 6 bases clipped from V and 4 bases from J, the junction kept 6 bases outside the gene matches. CDR3 nucleotides: TGCGCCAGCACCTGGACAGGGGGCACGTACGAGCAGTACTTC. This translates into CASTWTGGTYEQYF. The full variable domain, in which reference TRBV5-1 and TRBJ2-7 provide the parts outside the CDR3, is KAGVTQTPRYLIKTRGQQVTLSCSPISGHRSVSWYQQTPGQGLQFLFEYFSETQRNKGNFPGRFSGRQFSNSRSEMNVSTLELGDSALYLCASTWTGGTYEQYFGPGTRLTVT.

The genes are TRBV2 and TRBJ1-5; the D gene is possibly TRBD1 (6 bases). Per germline, CDR1 SNHLY and CDR2 FYNNEI. The CDR3 sequence is 13 residues long. V was trimmed by 6 bases and J by 3 bases, leaving 9 bases between them. The CDR3 protein is CASRRDTNQPQHF. CDR3 bases: TGTGCCAGCAGGAGGGACACCAATCAGCCCCAGCATTTT.